The 8 T cell receptor beta chains below were found in one sample sequenced in a study of spatial heterogeneity in lung cancer. Study results and limitations: One measure, the expanded intratumoral alpha and beta TCR count, tracked tumor mutation counts.

The time point is: sample taken at primary tumor resection. A single record per CDR3 protein comes from TCRdb applying MiXCR to the 5' RACE reads. The sample lists under 3,000 distinct CDR3 sequences, about 10% occurring once. Their recognized antigens are unknown. The sample here was lung tumor tissue, taken at surgery. The source is a female donor with early-stage non-small cell lung cancer.

Sample share makes this clonotype medium-sized. V and J are TRBV11-2 and TRBJ2-1; 7 bases map to TRBD1. J lost 1 base, V lost 5 bases, and 5 bases had no gene match. CDR1 is SGHAT and CDR2 is FQNNGV in the germline V gene. This CDR3 contains 15 residues. In DNA, the CDR3 is TGTGCCAGCAGCCCGACAGGGATTTCCTACAATGAGCAGTTCTTC. Encoded protein: CASSPTGISYNEQFF.

This clonotype is deemed medium-sized (0.01 to 0.1%). The V and J genes are TRBV4-1 and TRBJ2-2; 10 nucleotides line up with TRBD1. The CDR3 extends over 21 amino acids. V lost 3 bases, J lost 6 bases, and 22 bases stayed unmatched. CDR1 and CDR2 from the germline V gene are MGHRA and YSYEKL. As DNA, the CDR3 is TGCGCCAGCAGCCAGAATCCCCATCCGGGACAGGGGCCCGGTTTGCCCGGGGAGCTGTTTTTT. Translated: CASSQNPHPGQGPGLPGELFF.

The chain employs TRBV7-2 and TRBJ2-5; D tentatively fits TRBD1 or TRBD2 (6 bases each). This CDR3 has 19 amino acids. With 3 bases removed from V and 5 bases from J, the gap between germline ends came to 28 bases. Germline CDR1 reads SGHTA; CDR2 reads FQGNSA. For the CDR3, the DNA is TGTGCCAGCAGCTTGGCCCTCCCCATTCGCCGAGTAGGGGGGGAGACCCAGTACTTC. Translation: CASSLALPIRRVGGETQYF.

This clonotype has a count of ten or more. J is TRBJ2-3 and V is TRBV12-3 or TRBV12-4; the D gene could be TRBD1 or TRBD2 (5 bases each). The CDR3 sequence is 14 residues long. V shed 6 bases and J shed 5 bases, with 15 bases lying between them. Here the CDR3 reads CASSPRDRGDTQYF. The CDR3, as DNA: TGTGCCAGCAGCCCCCGGGACCGGGGAGATACGCAGTATTTT.

This clonotype is large by share. V usage is TRBV7-2 and J usage is TRBJ2-1; the match to TRBD1 covers 9 bases. V trimming: 5 bases; J trimming: 4 bases; junction bases outside the gene matches: 9. Germline V gene data show CDR1 as SGHTA and CDR2 as FQGNSA. The CDR3 loop spans 16 amino acids. CDR3 bases: TGTGCCAGCAGCACCCAACCGGGACAGGGTTACAATGAGCAGTTCTTC. Translated: CASSTQPGQGYNEQFF.

This clonotype occurred a few times. This chain links TRBV11-3 with TRBJ2-3, with TRBD2 as a possible D gene (5 bases). The CDR3 has 13 residues. Trimming removed 1 base from V and 6 bases from J, with 8 bases in between. Germline CDR1 reads SGHNT; CDR2 reads YENEEA. Here the CDR3 reads CASSLAGDDTQYF. The CDR3 region has the DNA TGTGCCAGCAGCTTAGCCGGGGATGATACGCAGTATTTT.

This clonotype was recorded a few times. The chain employs TRBV7-6 and TRBJ2-2, with 12 nucleotides matching TRBD2. The CDR3 consists of 17 residues. V shed 3 bases, J shed 5 bases, and the junction held 7 bases outside the gene matches. The V gene's germline CDR1 is SGHVS and CDR2 FNYEAQ. CDR3 protein: CASSLRLAGGDTGELFF. CDR3 coding DNA: TGTGCCAGCAGCTTGAGGCTAGCGGGAGGGGATACCGGGGAGCTGTTTTTT.

This clonotype is labeled as medium-sized. The V gene is TRBV28, the J gene TRBJ2-7; TRBD2 agrees at 8 bases. CDR1 MDHEN and CDR2 SYDVKM come from the germline V gene. CDR3 length: 17 amino acids. V shed 5 bases, J shed 6 bases, and the junction held 18 bases outside the gene matches. The CDR3, as DNA: TGTGCCAGCAGTCGCCTTAGAGCGGGAGTCAGGCATATCGAGCAGTACTTC. This translates into CASSRLRAGVRHIEQYF. The entire variable domain, with the rest obtained from reference TRBV28 and TRBJ2-7, is as follows: DVKVTQSSRYLVKRTGEKVFLECVQDMDHENMFWYRQDPGLGLRLIYFSYDVKMKEKGDIPEGYSVSREKKERFSLILESASTNQTSMYLCASSRLRAGVRHIEQYFGPGTRLTVT.